The sequence of this T cell receptor (beta chain) was determined in a study of memory CD4+ T cells and cytomegalovirus serostatus. Generated by immunoSEQ multiplex PCR, the TCRdb table keeps only in-frame clones and is missing some. The table includes about 44,000 clones, 79% detected once. The sort gate was single viable CD3+CD4+CD8-CD45RO+ cells for memory CD4+ T cells. Serum IgG to CMV pp150, pp28, p38 and p52 defined serostatus. CD4+ T cells were isolated by positive magnetic selection. CDR3 length equals 13 residues. Germline V gene data show CDR1 as KGHSH and CDR2 as LQKENI. V lost 5 bases and J lost 7; bases outside the gene matches: 7.

The sample taken for sequencing was memory CD4+ T cells from blood. The chain recombines TRBV18 with TRBJ1-1; 7 bases are a match to TRBD1. The TCR comes from an adult in good health and CMV-seronegative. The CDR3 DNA follows: TGTGCCAGCTCAAGTGACAACAGGGGTGAAGCTTTCTTT. It specifies CASSSDNRGEAFF.